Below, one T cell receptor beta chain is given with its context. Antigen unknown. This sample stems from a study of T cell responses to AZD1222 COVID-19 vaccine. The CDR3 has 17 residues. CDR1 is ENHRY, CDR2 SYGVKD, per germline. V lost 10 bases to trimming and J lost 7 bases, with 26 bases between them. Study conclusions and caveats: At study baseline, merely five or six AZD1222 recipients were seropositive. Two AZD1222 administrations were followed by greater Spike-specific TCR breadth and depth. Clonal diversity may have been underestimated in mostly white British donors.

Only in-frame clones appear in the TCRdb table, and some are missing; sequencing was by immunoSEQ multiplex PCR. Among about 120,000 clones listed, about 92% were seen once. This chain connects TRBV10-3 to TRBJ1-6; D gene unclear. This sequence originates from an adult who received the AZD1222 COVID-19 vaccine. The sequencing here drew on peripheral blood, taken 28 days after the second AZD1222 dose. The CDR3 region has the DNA TGTGCCACCCGCGACGAAAAAAAAACGGGAAAGAATTCACCCCTCCACTTT. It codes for CATRDEKKTGKNSPLHF.